This T cell receptor beta chain is from a study of blood T cells in healthy people across ages. Findings of the study overall: While age rose, TCR beta diversity per million T cells dropped in a roughly linear way.

With 0 bases removed from V and 6 bases from J, the gap between germline ends came to 11 bases. Germline V gene data show CDR1 as LGHNA and CDR2 as YSLEER. There are 14 residues in the CDR3. A second roughly 6 to 12 cycle PCR used barcoded and J-beta primers. One entry per CDR3 protein, called by TCRdb with MiXCR from the 5' RACE reads. The sample lists roughly 1,300,000 distinct CDR3 sequences; approximately 59% were seen once. About this clonotype itself: Its antigen is as yet unknown.

This rearrangement joins TRBV4-3 to TRBJ1-1; a possible D gene is TRBD1 (5 bases). The receptor was derived from a man aged 18 to 30 in good health. Specimen: blood. CDR3 sequence (DNA): TGCGCCAGCAGCCAAGATGGGGGGATCGCTGAAGCTTTCTTT. This sequence encodes CASSQDGGIAEAFF.